This T cell receptor beta chain was captured by sequencing in a study of vaccination and CD4 T cells after COVID-19 (dated by TCRdb to 2022 to 2024). Regarding the research as a whole: Every convalescent patient had a positive nasal swab PCR test for SARS-CoV-2, with mild disease in nine or ten patients and severe disease in one. The convalescent cohort comprised six males and four females, including two Hispanic individuals, seven Caucasians, two Asians and one multiracial person. Participants got two doses of the Pfizer-BioNTech BNT162b2 vaccine (n=8) or two doses of the Moderna mRNA-1273 vaccine (n=2). Post-COVID blood samples from convalescent patients were collected a median of approximately 100 days after diagnosis, with a range of 35 to 161 days. Post-vaccine blood samples were taken a median of around 70 days after the second vaccine dose, with a range of 14 to 241 days. For a few convalescent patients, samples were collected at an early post-vaccination timepoint (day 14) as well as at a late post-vaccination timepoint (days 161 to 241). For stimulating the cultures, overlapping spike peptide pools were used, derived from SARS-CoV-2 as well as from the common cold coronaviruses HCoV-NL63, HCoV-OC43 and HCoV-229E. Control cultures received a CEFX viral epitope pool as the positive control, an HIV-1 Nef peptide pool as the negative control, or no peptide. The spike-specific CD4+ TCR repertoire was compared before and after mRNA vaccination in approximately ten COVID-19 convalescent patients and 4 infection-naive healthy vaccine recipients. General findings and caveats noted by the study authors: Among convalescent patients, a median around 86% of the SARS-CoV-2-reactive clones seen after vaccination appeared only after vaccination, which suggests priming specific to the vaccine. An increase in the median number of SARS-CoV-2-reactive clonotypes from around 20 after infection to some 40 after vaccination was observed, but the change was not found to be significant. Only a relatively small number of convalescent patients were included in the study, and early timepoints following natural infection were not analyzed. Of the vaccine-specific clones found in convalescent patients, nearly all (304 of 307) were mono-reactive for SARS-CoV-2 spike instead of being cross-reactive with common cold coronaviruses.

For this clonotype: It lacks a known antigen. Nothing much larger sits one base from this clone, and base qualities are not available.

V lost 4 bases and J lost 9 bases, and the count of bases not matched to a germline gene is 9. Per the germline V gene, SGHVS is the CDR1 and FNYEAQ is the CDR2. The CDR3 runs 15 amino acids, cysteine and phenylalanine included. Only CDR3 DNA remains: 45 bases, in frame from the first base. In light of the paper, this sample's time point label describes: late sampling 161 to 241 days after vaccination in a few convalescent patients. According to the study, the label for this sample's treatment or condition signals: approximately 10-day PBMC culture with coronavirus spike peptide pools or control peptides (ViraFEST assay). To expand antigen-specific T cells with peptide pools and then pick out the expanded clonotypes through TCR sequencing, the study relied on the ViraFEST assay. The positive SARS-CoV-2 PCR tests of the convalescent patients were dated from March to December 2020, before the Alpha, Beta and Delta variants emerged in the United States. Each well held 2.1 million or so PBMCs cultured in IMDM containing about 5% human AB serum and approximately 10 IU/ml IL-2, with 8.5 to 10 ug/ml peptide pools added. On days 3 and 7, half of the culture medium was replaced with fresh IL-2-containing medium. CD4+ T cells were isolated after roughly 9 days of culture through negative selection using the EasySep CD4+ T cell isolation kit. Ficoll-Paque Plus gradient centrifugation was used to isolate PBMCs from whole blood, and the isolated PBMCs were then either used fresh or cryopreserved at -140C. Triplicate wells were generally used for each culture condition.

The library was generated by PCR. DNA from cultured CD4+ T cells was subjected to TCR sequencing with the Oncomine TCR Beta short-read assay at the Johns Hopkins FTIC core. Genomic DNA was extracted from the cultured CD4+ T cells with the QIAamp micro DNA kit. Oncomine TCR Beta libraries from cultured CD4+ T cells were pooled with unique dual indexes and sequenced on an Illumina iSeq 100. Concerning the study's data processing: Non-productive sequences were removed, and CDR3s that did not start with C, did not end with F or W, or were shorter than 7 amino acids were discarded. The MANAFEST web application identified antigen-specific clonotypes by comparing peptide-stimulated wells against reference wells and other culture wells. To be called positive, a clone needed an FDR below 0.05, an odds ratio above 5, and a productive frequency above 0.1% in at least two of three replicate wells. Cross-reactive clonotypes were defined as significantly expanded in both SARS-CoV-2 spike wells and at least one common cold coronavirus spike condition. CDR3 homology was assessed with Levenshtein distances (stringdist) and unrooted phylogenetic trees (ape) in R version 3.6.1. TCRdb cleaned the public reads at Q25 with fastp, built clones with MiXCR and kept in-frame beta chains. One record per CDR3 amino acid sequence lists the most common genes and DNA. TCRdb, rather than the study authors, made the V and J calls. The sample table shows about 23,000 distinct CDR3 sequences, and over 40% are seen once. Around 5.2% of the sample belongs to the ten largest clones.

This receptor chain uses TRBV7-6 and TRBJ2-1, with 10 middle bases fitting TRBD2. The source material was CD4+ T cells from blood, cultured in vitro, sampled about 7 months after SARS-CoV-2 vaccination. This clonotype originated in a human donor who had recovered from COVID-19. The DNA sequence follows: TGTGCCAGCAGCTCATTCCAGCGGGAGGGGCGTGAGCAGTTCTTC. Translated, this is CASSSFQREGREQFF. The variable domain in full, with residues beyond the CDR3 obtained from the reference TRBV7-6 and TRBJ2-1 genes, is GAGVSQSPRYKVTKRGQDVALRCDPISGHVSLYWYRQALGQGPEFLTYFNYEAQQDKSGLPNDRFSAERPEGSISTLTIQRTEQRDSAMYRCASSSFQREGREQFFGPGTRLTVL.